These T cell receptor beta chains were read from a single sample in a study of blood T cell repertoires in COVID-19. Assay: immunoSEQ multiplex PCR; the TCRdb copy retains only in-frame clones and omits some. The sample includes around 240,000 clones, roughly nine tenths of them seen just once. Sample: PBMCs or T cells enriched from blood (not recorded which). These receptors were obtained from a human donor in a cohort exposed to, infected with or recovered from COVID-19 (not recorded which). The donor label of this sample is uncertain. Both conserved end residues are part of each CDR3.

>TRBV7-9|TRBJ1-1
CASSLGDRLNTEAFF
>TRBV4-1|TRBJ1-2
CASSQPGQGRYGYTF
>TRBV14|TRBJ1-2
CASSQERGYGYTF
>TRBV11-2|TRBJ2-5
CASSPAQGRVTQYF
>TRBV5-1|TRBJ2-3
CASSPGTYRSDTQYF
>TRBV9|TRBJ1-1
CASSGATRRGGDEAFF
>TRBV2|TRBJ1-2
CASKFVENYGYTF
>TRBV30|TRBJ1-1
CAGDRGRNTEAFF
>TRBV23-1|TRBJ1-4
CASSQSTRGEINEKLFF
>TRBV5-5|TRBJ1-5
CASSLDQGMNQPQHF
>TRBV19|TRBJ1-2
CASSIDIQYYGYTF
>TRBV4-1|TRBJ2-5
CASSQDRAGEETQYF
>TRBV5-4|TRBJ2-7
CASSLRRLAGTYEQYF
>TRBV20-1|TRBJ1-1
CSASFRGGRAEAFF
>TRBV5-1|TRBJ2-1
CASSLAIRGGEQFF
>TRBV3-1/TRBV3-2|TRBJ1-1
CASSPEGALAFF
>TRBV27|TRBJ2-2
CASSPNSDTGELFF
>TRBV7-9|TRBJ1-4
CASSLGDRGYTNEKLFF
>TRBV7-2|TRBJ2-3
CASSLEGGGIDTQYF
>TRBV12-3/TRBV12-4|TRBJ1-6
CASSSQGGSPLHF
>TRBV9|TRBJ2-1
CASSLREGDGIDNEQFF
>TRBV19|TRBJ2-3
CATRTSGYTDTQYF
>TRBV11-2|TRBJ1-6
CASSAQTGGERALHF
>TRBV21-1|TRBJ2-6
CASSRTVSHCLSGANVLTF
>TRBV5-1|TRBJ1-5
CASSLHREYSNQPQHF
>TRBV27|TRBJ1-2
CASSLFGGDGYGYTF
>TRBV30|TRBJ1-1
CAWSIGTAGTEAFF
>TRBV5-6|TRBJ2-5
CASSSRETQYF
>TRBV30|TRBJ2-3
CASQRGPHATDTQYF
>TRBV19|TRBJ2-7
CASSPRGRVNEQYF
>TRBV6-5|TRBJ1-4
CASIRTGSSYEKLFF
>TRBV7-9|TRBJ1-2
CASSASRGQGGLYGYTF
>TRBV15|TRBJ2-7
CATSRMGQGTYEQYF
>TRBV6-6|TRBJ1-5
CASSYGMDRGNQPQHF
>TRBV7-2|TRBJ1-1
CASSIGRGNTEAFF
>TRBV2|TRBJ1-3
CASSEAIVTGNTIYF
>TRBV19|TRBJ1-5
CASSLDRFQPQHF
>TRBV7-2|TRBJ2-3
CASSLGTIYSTDTQYF